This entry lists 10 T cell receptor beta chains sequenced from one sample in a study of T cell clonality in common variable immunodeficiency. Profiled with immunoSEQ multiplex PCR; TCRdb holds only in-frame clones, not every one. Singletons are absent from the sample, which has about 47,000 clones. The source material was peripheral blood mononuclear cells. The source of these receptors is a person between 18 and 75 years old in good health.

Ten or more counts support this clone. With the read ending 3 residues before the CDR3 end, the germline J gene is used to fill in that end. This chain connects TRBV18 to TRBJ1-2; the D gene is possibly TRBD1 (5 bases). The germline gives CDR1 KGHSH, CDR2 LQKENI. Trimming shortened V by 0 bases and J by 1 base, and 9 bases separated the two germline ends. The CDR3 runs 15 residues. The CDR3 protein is CASSPPGGVNYGYTF. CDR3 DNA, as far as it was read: TGTGCCAGCTCACCACCGGGGGGGGTTAACTATGGC.

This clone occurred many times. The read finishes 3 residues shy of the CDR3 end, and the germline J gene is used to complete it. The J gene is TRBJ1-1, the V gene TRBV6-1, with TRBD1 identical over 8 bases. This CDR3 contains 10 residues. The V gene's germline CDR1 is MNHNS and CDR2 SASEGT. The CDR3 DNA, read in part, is TGTGCCAGCAGTGGACAGGGG. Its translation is CASSGQG. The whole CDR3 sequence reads CASSGQGAFF.

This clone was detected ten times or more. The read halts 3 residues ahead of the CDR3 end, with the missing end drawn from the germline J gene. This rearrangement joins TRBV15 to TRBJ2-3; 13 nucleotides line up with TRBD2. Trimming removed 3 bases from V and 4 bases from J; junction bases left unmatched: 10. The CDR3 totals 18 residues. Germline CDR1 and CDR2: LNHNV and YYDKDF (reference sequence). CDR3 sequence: CATSSDRGLAGSADTQYF. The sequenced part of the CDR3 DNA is TGTGCCACCAGCAGCGATAGGGGACTAGCGGGGTCCGCAGATACG.

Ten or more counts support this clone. CDR3 bases read: TGTGCCAGAGAAGGTGGGGACAGGGGTTCCTACGAG. This sequence encodes CAREGGDRGSYE. The complete CDR3 reads CAREGGDRGSYEQYF. The J gene is TRBJ2-7, the V gene TRBV19; 10 bases agree with TRBD1. The read falls 3 residues short of the CDR3 end, and the missing part is taken from the germline J gene. Germline lookup yields CDR1 LNHDA and CDR2 SQIVND (reference sequence). CDR3 size: 15 residues. V was pared by 9 bases and J by 1 base, with 9 bases of the junction left unmatched.

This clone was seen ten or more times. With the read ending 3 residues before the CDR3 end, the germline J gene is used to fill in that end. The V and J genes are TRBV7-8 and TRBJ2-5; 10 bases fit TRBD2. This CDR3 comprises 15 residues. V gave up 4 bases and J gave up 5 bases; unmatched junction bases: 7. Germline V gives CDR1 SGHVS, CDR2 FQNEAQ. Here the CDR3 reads CASSSKRGGWETQYF. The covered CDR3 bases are TGTGCCAGCAGCTCAAAGCGGGGGGGTTGGGAGACC.

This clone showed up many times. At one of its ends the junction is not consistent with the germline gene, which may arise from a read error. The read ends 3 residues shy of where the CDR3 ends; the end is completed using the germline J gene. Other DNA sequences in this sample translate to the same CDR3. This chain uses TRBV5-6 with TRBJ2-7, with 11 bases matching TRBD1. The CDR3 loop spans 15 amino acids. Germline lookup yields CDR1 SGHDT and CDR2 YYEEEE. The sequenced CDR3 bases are TGTGCCAGTAGCTGGGGGACAGGGGGTAATAGCGAG. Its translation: CASSWGTGGNSE. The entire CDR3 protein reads CASSWGTGGNSEQYF.

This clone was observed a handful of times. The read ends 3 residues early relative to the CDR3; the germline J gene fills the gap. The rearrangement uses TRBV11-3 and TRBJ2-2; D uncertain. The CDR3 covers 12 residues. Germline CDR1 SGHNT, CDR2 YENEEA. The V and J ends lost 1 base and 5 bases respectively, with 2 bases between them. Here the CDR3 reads CASSLATGELFF. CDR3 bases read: TGTGCCAGCAGCTTAGCTACCGGGGAG.

The CDR3 is CACLFRGHYNDYTF. Incomplete CDR3 DNA: TGTGCCTGTCTATTCCGGGGACATTACAATGAC. The V gene is TRBV30, the J gene TRBJ1-2; tentative D call: TRBD1 (6 bases). The read halts 3 residues ahead of the CDR3 end, with the missing end drawn from the germline J gene. The germline CDR1 and CDR2 sequences are GTSNPN and SVGIG (reference sequence). The CDR3 is 14 residues long. The full variable domain, its missing parts supplied by reference TRBV30 and TRBJ1-2, is SQTIHQWPATLVQPVGSPLSLECTVEGTSNPNLYWYRQAAGRGLQLLFYSVGIGQISSEVPQNLSASRPQDRQFILSSKKLLLSDSGFYLCACLFRGHYNDYTFGSGTRLTVV.

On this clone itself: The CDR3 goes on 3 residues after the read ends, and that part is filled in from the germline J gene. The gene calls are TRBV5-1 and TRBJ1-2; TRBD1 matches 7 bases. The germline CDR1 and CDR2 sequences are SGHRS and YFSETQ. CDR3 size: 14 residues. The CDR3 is CASSLAPGTDTYTF. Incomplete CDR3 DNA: TGCGCCAGCAGCTTGGCCCCGGGGACAGATACC.

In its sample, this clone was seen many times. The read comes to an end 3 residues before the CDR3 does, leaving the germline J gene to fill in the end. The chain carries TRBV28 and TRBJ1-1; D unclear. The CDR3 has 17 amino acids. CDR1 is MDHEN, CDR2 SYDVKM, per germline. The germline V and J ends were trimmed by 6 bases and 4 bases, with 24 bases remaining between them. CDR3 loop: CASRLLSGLLAGTEAFF. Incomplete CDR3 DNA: TGTGCCAGCAGACTCCTCTCAGGACTTCTTGCCGGCACTGAA.